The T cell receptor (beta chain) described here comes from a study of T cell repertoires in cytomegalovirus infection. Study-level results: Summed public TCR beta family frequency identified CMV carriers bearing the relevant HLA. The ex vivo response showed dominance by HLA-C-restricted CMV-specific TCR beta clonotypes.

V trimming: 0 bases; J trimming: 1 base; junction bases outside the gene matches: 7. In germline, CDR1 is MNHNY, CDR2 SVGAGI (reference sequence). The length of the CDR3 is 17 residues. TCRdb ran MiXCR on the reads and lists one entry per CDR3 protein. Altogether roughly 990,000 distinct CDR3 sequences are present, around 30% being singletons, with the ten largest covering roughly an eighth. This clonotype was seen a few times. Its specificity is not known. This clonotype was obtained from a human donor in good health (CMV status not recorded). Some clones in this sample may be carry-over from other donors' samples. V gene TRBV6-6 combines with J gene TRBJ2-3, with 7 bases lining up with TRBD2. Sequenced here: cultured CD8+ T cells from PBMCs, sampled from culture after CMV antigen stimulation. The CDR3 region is CASSYSGPSGGTDTQYF. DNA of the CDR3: TGTGCCAGCAGTTACTCGGGTCCCAGCGGGGGCACAGATACGCAGTATTTT.